This T cell receptor beta chain was captured in a study of long-term antiretroviral therapy in people with HIV. Run at survey level, the immunoSEQ assay was version v3.0. The assay was immunoSEQ multiplex PCR, and TCRdb's table has in-frame clones only and misses some. The sample records about 25,000 clones, approximately 88% being singletons. CDR1 and CDR2 from the germline V gene are MNHEY and SMNVEV (reference sequence). V was clipped by 2 bases and J by 7 bases, with 15 bases between them. This CDR3 spans 14 amino acids. Sequencing used unsorted PBMCs, obtained around 4.2 years after starting antiretroviral therapy. The chain couples TRBV27 to TRBJ2-7; D assignment may be TRBD1 or TRBD2 (6 bases each). The TCR comes from a man aged 25 to 40 with HIV. CDR3 region: CASSLLGGSSEQYF. For the CDR3, the DNA is TGTGCCAGCAGTTTACTCGGGGGCTCGAGTGAGCAGTACTTC.